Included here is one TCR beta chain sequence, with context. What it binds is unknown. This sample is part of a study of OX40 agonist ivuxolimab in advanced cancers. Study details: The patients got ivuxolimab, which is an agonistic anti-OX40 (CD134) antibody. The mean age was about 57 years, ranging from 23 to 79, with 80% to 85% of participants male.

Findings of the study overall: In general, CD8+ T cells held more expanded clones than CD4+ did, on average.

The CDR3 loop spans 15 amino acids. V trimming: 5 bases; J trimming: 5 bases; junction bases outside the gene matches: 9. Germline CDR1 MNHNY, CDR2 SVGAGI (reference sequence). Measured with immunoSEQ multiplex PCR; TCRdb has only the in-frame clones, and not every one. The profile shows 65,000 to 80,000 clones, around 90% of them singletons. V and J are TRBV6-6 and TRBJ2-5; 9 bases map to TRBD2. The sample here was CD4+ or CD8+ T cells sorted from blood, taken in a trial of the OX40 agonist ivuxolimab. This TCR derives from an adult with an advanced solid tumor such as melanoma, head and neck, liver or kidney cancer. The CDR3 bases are TGTGCCAGCAGTCCCGTGGTAGCGGGAGTGGAGACCCAGTACTTC. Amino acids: CASSPVVAGVETQYF.